A selection of T cell receptor beta chains follows, all from one sample in a study of blood T cells in healthy people across ages. TCRdb reprocessed the 5' RACE reads via MiXCR and lists one record per CDR3 protein. This sample yields about a million distinct CDR3 sequences, of which around 48% are seen a single time; roughly 13% belongs to the top ten. Input material: blood. These receptor sequences come from a man aged 25-40 years in good health. Both conserved end residues are part of each CDR3. A D gene is named only where the DNA matches it firmly. Some rows mark clone size as missing; the rest say once, few, many or name a class of expanded clone.

V,size,J,D,DNA,CDR3
TRBV6-5,few,TRBJ1-2,TRBD1,TGTGCCAGCAGCATTAGACAGGGGTTCTATGGCTACACCTTC,CASSIRQGFYGYTF
TRBV29-1,NA,TRBJ1-1,NA,TGCAGCGTCGAGAGAGATGTGGTCACTGAAGCTTTCTTT,CSVERDVVTEAFF
TRBV6-1,NA,TRBJ2-5,TRBD2,TGTGCCAGCAGTGGGGGACTATTACAAGAGACCCAGTACTTC,CASSGGLLQETQYF
TRBV11-2,NA,TRBJ2-1,NA,TGTGCCAGCAGACAACTGGGACGGGGGGCCAATGAGCAGTTCTTC,CASRQLGRGANEQFF
TRBV29-1,NA,TRBJ2-5,NA,TGCAGCGTCGCCTCAGGGCAGGAGCAGTACTTC,CSVASGQEQYF
TRBV7-2,NA,TRBJ1-4,NA,TGTGCCAGCAGCCCCAACCCGGCAACTAATGAAAAACTGTTTTTT,CASSPNPATNEKLFF
TRBV6-5,NA,TRBJ1-1,NA,TGTGCCAGCAGTTACAGCGGGGAGTCCACTGAAGCTTTCTTT,CASSYSGESTEAFF
TRBV19,NA,TRBJ2-3,TRBD1,TGTGCCAGTAGTGACTGGGACAGGGGGTCGGCAGATACGCAGTATTTT,CASSDWDRGSADTQYF
TRBV7-2,NA,TRBJ2-7,TRBD2,TGTGCCAGCAGCTTATTTCTAGCGGGGACCTACGAGCAGTACTTC,CASSLFLAGTYEQYF
TRBV20-1,few,TRBJ2-3,TRBD2,TGCAGTGCTAGTGCGGCTAGCGGGGCTATTGCAGATACGCAGTATTTT,CSASAASGAIADTQYF
TRBV6-6,NA,TRBJ2-7,NA,TGTGCCAGCAGTTACGGGGCCGACTACTACGAGCAGTACTTC,CASSYGADYYEQYF
TRBV20-1,NA,TRBJ1-2,NA,TGCAGTGCCACCAGTGGGTTACCTTATGGCTACACCTTC,CSATSGLPYGYTF
TRBV4-2,NA,TRBJ2-7,NA,TGTGCCAGCAGCCAAGTTGCTGATAGCGCAACCTACGAGCAGTACTTT,CASSQVADSATYEQYF
TRBV7-9,NA,TRBJ2-7,TRBD1,TGTGCCAGCAGCCAACTGAGTCCCGGGACAGGGAACGAGCAGTACTTC,CASSQLSPGTGNEQYF
TRBV15,few,TRBJ1-1,TRBD1,TGTGCCACCAGCAGAGATCTTTCTGAGGGGACAGGGTTCGGGAACACTGAAGCTTTCTTT,CATSRDLSEGTGFGNTEAFF
TRBV11-1,once,TRBJ2-7,NA,TGTGCCAGCAGCCGACTGACAGGCACCTACGAGCAGTACTTC,CASSRLTGTYEQYF
TRBV7-2,few,TRBJ2-1,NA,TGTGCCAGCAGCTTATTTCCCTCCGACAATGAGCAGTTCTTC,CASSLFPSDNEQFF
TRBV6-1,few,TRBJ2-7,NA,TGTGCCAGCTTCGGTCAGCCCTCCTACGAGCAGTACTTC,CASFGQPSYEQYF
TRBV6-1,NA,TRBJ2-7,TRBD1,TGTGCCAGTAACCGGGACAGGGTTTCCAGCGAGCAGTACTTC,CASNRDRVSSEQYF
TRBV29-1,few,TRBJ2-7,NA,TGCAGCGTTGAAGTCGGGGAACAGGTCGAGCAGTACTTC,CSVEVGEQVEQYF
TRBV7-6,NA,TRBJ1-4,NA,TGTGCCAGCAGCAAAGGCGCAGTCACTTCTAATGAAAAACTGTTTTTT,CASSKGAVTSNEKLFF
TRBV7-7,NA,TRBJ2-7,NA,TGTGCTAGCAGCGTAAGTCCGGACACCTACGAGCAGTACTTC,CASSVSPDTYEQYF
TRBV5-1,few,TRBJ2-1,NA,TGCGCCAGCAGCCCGCCCCGGTCCCCAATGTACAATGAGCAGTTCTTC,CASSPPRSPMYNEQFF
TRBV4-2,NA,TRBJ2-7,TRBD2,TGTGCCAGCAGCCAAGAAGGGACTAGTTTTCAGGACCAGTACTTC,CASSQEGTSFQDQYF
TRBV27,NA,TRBJ2-1,NA,TGTGCCAGCAGTTTAGCACAGGTCTACAATGAGCAGTTCTTC,CASSLAQVYNEQFF
TRBV29-1,NA,TRBJ2-3,NA,TGCAGCTCCGGAGGGGACACAGATACGCAGTATTTT,CSSGGDTDTQYF
TRBV25-1,NA,TRBJ2-1,TRBD1,TGTGCCAGCAGGGGGGACAGTGCCCCCTACAATGAGCAGTTCTTC,CASRGDSAPYNEQFF